This TCR beta chain was recorded in a study of vaccination and CD4 T cells after COVID-19. In the study overall: Cells were stimulated with overlapping spike peptide pools from SARS-CoV-2, HCoV-NL63, HCoV-OC43 and HCoV-229E.

Sequencing of cultured CD4+ T cell DNA used the Oncomine TCR Beta short-read assay. A single record per CDR3 protein comes from TCRdb applying MiXCR to the PCR reads. Among about 4,600 distinct CDR3 sequences listed, approximately 47% were seen once. The V end was cut by 1 base, the J end by 3 bases, with 7 bases between. This CDR3 comprises 14 residues. Germline V CDR1 and CDR2: MNHNS, SASEGT. Worth noting for this clonotype: The antigen is undetermined.

Study outcomes and limitations: The median count of SARS-CoV-2-reactive clonotypes rose from approximately 21 to 40, not significantly.

As for treatment: roughly nine-day PBMC culture with coronavirus spike peptide pools or control peptides (ViraFEST assay). ViraFEST sequenced TCRs after peptide-pool expansion of antigen-specific T cells. This sequence originates from a human donor who had recovered from COVID-19. The sequencing sample was made of CD4+ T cells from blood, cultured in vitro. J is TRBJ1-5 and V is TRBV6-1; D is unclear. The CDR3 DNA sequence: TGTGCCAGCAGTGAAGAATGGCACAATCAGCCCCAGCATTTT. It yields the protein CASSEEWHNQPQHF.